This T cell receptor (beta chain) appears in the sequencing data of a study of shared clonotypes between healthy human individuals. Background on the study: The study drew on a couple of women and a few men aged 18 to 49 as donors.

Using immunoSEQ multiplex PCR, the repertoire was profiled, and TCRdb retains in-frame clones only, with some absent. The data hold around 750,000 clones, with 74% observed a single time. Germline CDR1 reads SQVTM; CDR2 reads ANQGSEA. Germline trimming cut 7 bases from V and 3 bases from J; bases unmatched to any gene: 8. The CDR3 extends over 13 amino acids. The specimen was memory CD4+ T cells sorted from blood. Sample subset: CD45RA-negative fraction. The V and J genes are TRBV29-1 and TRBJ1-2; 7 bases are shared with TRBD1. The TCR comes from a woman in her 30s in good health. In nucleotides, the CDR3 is TGCAGCGCCACGACAGGGAGTGACTATGGCTACACCTTC. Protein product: CSATTGSDYGYTF.